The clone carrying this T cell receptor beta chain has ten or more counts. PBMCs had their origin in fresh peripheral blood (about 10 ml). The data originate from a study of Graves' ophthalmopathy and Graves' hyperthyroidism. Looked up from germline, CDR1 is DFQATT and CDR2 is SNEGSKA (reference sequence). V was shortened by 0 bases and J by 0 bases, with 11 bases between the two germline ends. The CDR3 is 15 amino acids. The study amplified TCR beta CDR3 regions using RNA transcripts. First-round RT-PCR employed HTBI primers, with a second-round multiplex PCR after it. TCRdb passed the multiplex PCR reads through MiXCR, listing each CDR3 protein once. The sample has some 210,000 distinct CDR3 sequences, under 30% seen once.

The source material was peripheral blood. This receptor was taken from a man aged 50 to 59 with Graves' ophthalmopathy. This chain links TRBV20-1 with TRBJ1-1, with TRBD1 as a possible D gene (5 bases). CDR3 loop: CSARDPGRVNTEAFF. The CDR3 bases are TGCAGTGCTAGAGACCCGGGGCGAGTGAACACTGAAGCTTTCTTT.